These T cell receptor beta chains were read from a single sample in a study of a mutant IDH1 vaccine in newly diagnosed glioma. Sequencing was performed with immunoSEQ multiplex PCR; in TCRdb, only in-frame clones are kept and a portion is missing. The sample records 25,000 to 35,000 clones, 80% to 85% being singletons. No antigen has been identified for these receptors. The source material was PBMCs, sampled from a glioma patient whose treatment included an IDH1 peptide vaccine. These receptors came from a man aged 30 to 39 with glioma. Each CDR3 is given with its conserved first and last residue.

TRBJ1-1	TRBV7-2	CASSLEGGSMNTEAFF
TRBJ2-2	TRBV5-1	CASSLEAGGTGELFF
TRBJ2-1	TRBV5-6	CASSPGVSSPSYNEQFF
TRBJ2-7	TRBV4-1	CASSLGTGESYEQYF
TRBJ2-7	TRBV7-3	CASSEGADSSYEQYF
TRBJ2-7	TRBV30	CAWSLAGALPSYEQYF
TRBJ1-2	TRBV28	CASRRQGDYGYTF
TRBJ2-1	TRBV4-1	CASSQPSGRGNEQFF
TRBJ2-2	TRBV5-4	CASSFRREGPHGELFF
TRBJ1-4	TRBV27	CASSFSGTGSNEKLFF
TRBJ2-3	TRBV28	CASSQGSLDTQYF
TRBJ2-3	TRBV5-1	CASRQAPSTDTQYF
TRBJ2-5	TRBV10-3	CAISDPQKPQETQYF
TRBJ2-7	TRBV13	CASSLPPGHLSYEQYF
TRBJ2-7	TRBV4-2	CASSLNLRQGRYYEQYF
TRBJ2-1	TRBV7-9	CAGARGPSNEQFF